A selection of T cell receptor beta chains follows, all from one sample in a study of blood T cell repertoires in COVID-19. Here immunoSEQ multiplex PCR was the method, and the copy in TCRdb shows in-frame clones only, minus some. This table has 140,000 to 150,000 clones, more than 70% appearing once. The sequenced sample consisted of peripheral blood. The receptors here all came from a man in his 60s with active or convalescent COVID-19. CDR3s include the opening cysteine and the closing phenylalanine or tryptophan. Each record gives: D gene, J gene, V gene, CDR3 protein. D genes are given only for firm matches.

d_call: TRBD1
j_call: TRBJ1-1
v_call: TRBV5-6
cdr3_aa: CASTRTGGLTEAFF

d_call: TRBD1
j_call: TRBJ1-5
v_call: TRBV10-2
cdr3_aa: CASSDGTGYSNQPQHF

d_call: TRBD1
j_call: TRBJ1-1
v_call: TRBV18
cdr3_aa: CASSRLRDSTEAFF

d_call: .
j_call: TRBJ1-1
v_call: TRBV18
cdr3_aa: CASSLQEYTEAFF

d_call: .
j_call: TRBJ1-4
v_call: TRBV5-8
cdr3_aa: CASSLGPGGLIEKLFF

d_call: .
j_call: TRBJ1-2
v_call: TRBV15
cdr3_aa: CATSRDSGGYTF

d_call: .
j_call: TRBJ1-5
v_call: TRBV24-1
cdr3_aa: CATSGGAVNQPQHF

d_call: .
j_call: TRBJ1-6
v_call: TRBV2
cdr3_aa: CASSGPTRGDSPLHF

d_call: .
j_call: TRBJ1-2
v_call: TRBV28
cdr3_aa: CASSLGVSNYGYTF

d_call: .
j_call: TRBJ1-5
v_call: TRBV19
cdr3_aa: CATRSTGNSNQPQHF

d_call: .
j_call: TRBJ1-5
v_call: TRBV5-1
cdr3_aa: CASSLDGHSNQPQHF

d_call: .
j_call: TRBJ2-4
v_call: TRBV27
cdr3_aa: CASSSFGEAKNIQYF

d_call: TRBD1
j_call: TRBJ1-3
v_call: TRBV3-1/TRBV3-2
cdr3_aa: CASSQLDRETNTIYF

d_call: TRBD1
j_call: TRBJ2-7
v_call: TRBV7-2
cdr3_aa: CASSPDLTGVEWYEQYF

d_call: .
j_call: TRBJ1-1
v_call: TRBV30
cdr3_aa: CAWSPRRQVIAAFF

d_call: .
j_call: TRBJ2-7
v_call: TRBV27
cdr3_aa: CASSFGGEQYF

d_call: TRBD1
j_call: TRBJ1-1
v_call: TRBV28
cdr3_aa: CASRGEDWTGWTEAFF

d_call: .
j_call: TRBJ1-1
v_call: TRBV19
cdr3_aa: CAPYLNTEAFF

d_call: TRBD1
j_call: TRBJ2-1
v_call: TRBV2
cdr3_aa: CASSPRDRGISNEQFF

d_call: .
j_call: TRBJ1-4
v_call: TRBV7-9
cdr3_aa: CASSLQGAHEKLFF

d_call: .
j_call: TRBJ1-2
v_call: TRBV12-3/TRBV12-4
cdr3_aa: CASSRVLGYGYTF

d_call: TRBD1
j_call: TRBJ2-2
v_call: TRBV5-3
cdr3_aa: CARSLGQGWAGELFF

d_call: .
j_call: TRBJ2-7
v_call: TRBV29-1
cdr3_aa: CSVEIPGASSYEQYF

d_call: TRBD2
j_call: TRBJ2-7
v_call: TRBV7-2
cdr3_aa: CASSLGGTRNEQYF

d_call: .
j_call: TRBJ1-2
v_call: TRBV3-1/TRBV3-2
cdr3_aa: CASSQAWGRLSYTF

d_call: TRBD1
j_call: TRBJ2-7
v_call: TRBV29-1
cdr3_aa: CSVEPFPGQGNDEQYF